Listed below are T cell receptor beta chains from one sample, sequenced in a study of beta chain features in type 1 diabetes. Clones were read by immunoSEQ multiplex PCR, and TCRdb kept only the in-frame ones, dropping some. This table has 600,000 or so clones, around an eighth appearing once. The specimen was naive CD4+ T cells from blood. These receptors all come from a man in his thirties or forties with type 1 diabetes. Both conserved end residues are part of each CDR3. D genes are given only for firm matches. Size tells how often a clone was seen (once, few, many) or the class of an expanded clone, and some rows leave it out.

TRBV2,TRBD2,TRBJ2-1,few,TGTGCCAGCAGTGGGCCCAGCGGGGGGGCCGCTGGTCTGTTCTTC,CASSGPSGGAAGLFF
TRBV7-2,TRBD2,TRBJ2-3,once,TGTGCCAGCAGCTTATTTACTAGCGGTTCAGATACGCAGTATTTT,CASSLFTSGSDTQYF
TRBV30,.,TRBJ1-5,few,TGTGCCTGGGGGTACAGGATAAATCAGCCCCAGCATTTT,CAWGYRINQPQHF
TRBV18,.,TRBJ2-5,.,TGTGCCAGCTCACCACAAGACAGGCCCCAAGAGACCCAGTACTTC,CASSPQDRPQETQYF
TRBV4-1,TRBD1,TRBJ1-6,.,TGCGCCAGCAGCCGAGTCCGGGACAGGGTAGGCGGTTCACCCCTCCACTTT,CASSRVRDRVGGSPLHF
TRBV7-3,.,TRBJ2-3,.,TGTGCCAGCAGCTTAGGGCTACCTCCCGATACGCAGTATTTT,CASSLGLPPDTQYF
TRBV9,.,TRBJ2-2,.,TGTGCCAGCAGCGGCGGGGCGAACCAGGGCACCGGGGAGCTGTTTTTT,CASSGGANQGTGELFF
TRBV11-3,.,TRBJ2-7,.,TGTGCCAGCAGCTTTGGAAATGCCTACGAGCAGTACTTC,CASSFGNAYEQYF
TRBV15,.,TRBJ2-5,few,TGTGCCACCAGCAGAGATGGGTCAGGTCAAGAGACCCAGTACTTC,CATSRDGSGQETQYF
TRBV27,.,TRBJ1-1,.,TGTGCCAGCATCCCCAGAGGGGGGGTCACTGAAGCTTTCTTT,CASIPRGGVTEAFF
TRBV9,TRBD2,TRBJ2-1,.,TGTGCCAGCAGCCCTCGGGGAGCGGGATCCTACAATGAGCAGTTCTTC,CASSPRGAGSYNEQFF
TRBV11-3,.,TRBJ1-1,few,TGTGCCAGCAGCTTGTCGGTAGGAACTGAAGCTTTCTTT,CASSLSVGTEAFF
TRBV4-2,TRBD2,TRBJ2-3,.,TGTGCCAGCAGCACCCGACTAGCTAAGACAGATACGCAGTATTTT,CASSTRLAKTDTQYF
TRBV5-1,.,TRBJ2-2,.,TGCGCCAGCAGCTTTAGACACGGAGACACCGGGGAGCTGTTTTTT,CASSFRHGDTGELFF
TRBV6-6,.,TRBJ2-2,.,TGTGCCAGCAGTTACTCAGACCACGGATCCACCGGGGAGCTGTTTTTT,CASSYSDHGSTGELFF
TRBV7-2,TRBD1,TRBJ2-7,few,TGTGCCAGCAGCCTACGTCCCGGGACAGGGATCTACGAGCAGTACTTC,CASSLRPGTGIYEQYF
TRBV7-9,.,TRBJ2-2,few,TGTGCCAGCAGCCCGAGACGGACCGGGGAGCTGTTTTTT,CASSPRRTGELFF
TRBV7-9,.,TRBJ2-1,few,TGTGCCAGCAGCTTGGCCTCAATCAGCGATGAGCAGTTCTTC,CASSLASISDEQFF
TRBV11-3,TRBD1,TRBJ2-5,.,TGTGCCAGCAGCTTCTCAGGGGGCTGGGAGACCCAGTACTTC,CASSFSGGWETQYF
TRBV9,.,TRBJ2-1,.,TGTGCCAGCAGCGTAGGCCTCCACAATGAGCAGTTCTTC,CASSVGLHNEQFF
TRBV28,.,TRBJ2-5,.,TGTGCCAGCAGGGGAACCTTGGGGATTTTTAGAGAGACCCAGTACTTC,CASRGTLGIFRETQYF
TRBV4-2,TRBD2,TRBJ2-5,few,TGTGCCAGCAGCCCCAAGCGTAGCGGGGTGGAGACCCAGTACTTC,CASSPKRSGVETQYF
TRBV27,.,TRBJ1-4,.,TGTGCCAGCAGTTTGACGACAGTGCGTGAAAAACTGTTTTTT,CASSLTTVREKLFF
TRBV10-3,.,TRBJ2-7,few,TGTGCCATCAGTGAGTCTGTTTCCGGAAAAAACGAGCAGTACTTC,CAISESVSGKNEQYF
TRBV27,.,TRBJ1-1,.,TGTGCCAGCAGTTTCGACGGATACACTGAAGCTTTCTTT,CASSFDGYTEAFF
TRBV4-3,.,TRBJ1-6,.,TGCGCCAGCAGCCAAGTACCAGAAAGTAGTTCACCCCTCCACTTT,CASSQVPESSSPLHF
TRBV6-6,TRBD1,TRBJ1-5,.,TGTGCCAGCACCCGGGACAGGGTGCAGCAGCCCCAGCATTTT,CASTRDRVQQPQHF
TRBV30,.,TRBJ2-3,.,TGTGCCTGGAGTGTAGGTTTTGATACGCAGTATTTT,CAWSVGFDTQYF
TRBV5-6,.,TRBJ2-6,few,TGTGCCAGCAGCCCTGGGGCCAACGTCCTGACTTTC,CASSPGANVLTF
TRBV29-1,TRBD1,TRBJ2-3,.,TGCAGCGTTAGGGGGCCAGGGTTACGCACAGATACGCAGTATTTT,CSVRGPGLRTDTQYF
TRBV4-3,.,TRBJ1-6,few,TGCGCCAGATGGATCCAGGGGAATTCACCCCTCCACTTT,CARWIQGNSPLHF
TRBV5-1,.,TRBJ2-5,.,TGCGCCAGCAGCTTGGTTGGCGGAGAGACCCAGTACTTC,CASSLVGGETQYF
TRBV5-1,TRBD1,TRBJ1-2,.,TGCGCCAGCAGCGGAGGGACAGGGAGCGGCTACACCTTC,CASSGGTGSGYTF
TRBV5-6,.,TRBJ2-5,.,TGTGCCAGCAGCCCCTCGGGGCGGGAGACCCAGTACTTC,CASSPSGRETQYF
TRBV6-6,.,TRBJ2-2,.,TGTGCCAGCAGTTACTCGCCCGGGCTGGGCGGGGAGCTGTTTTTT,CASSYSPGLGGELFF
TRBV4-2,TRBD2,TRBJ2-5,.,TGTGCCAGCAGCCAAGAGGCTAGCGGGGGAGGAAAGACCCAGTACTTC,CASSQEASGGGKTQYF
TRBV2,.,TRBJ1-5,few,TGTGCCAGCAGGGACAGCGATCAGCCCCAGCATTTT,CASRDSDQPQHF
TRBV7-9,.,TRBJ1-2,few,TGTGCCAGCAGCTTAGGGCCTGGCGGCAGCAACTATGGCTACACCTTC,CASSLGPGGSNYGYTF
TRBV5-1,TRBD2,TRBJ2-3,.,TGCGCCAGCAGCTTGGCCAGCGGGGGGTTCACAGATACGCAGTATTTT,CASSLASGGFTDTQYF
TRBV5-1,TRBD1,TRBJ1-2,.,TGCGCCAGCAGCTTGGCGAACAGGGGCAGCTATGGCTACACCTTC,CASSLANRGSYGYTF
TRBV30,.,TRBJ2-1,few,TGTGCCTGGTCGACATCCAGCTCCTACAATGAGCAGTTCTTC,CAWSTSSSYNEQFF
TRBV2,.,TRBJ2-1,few,TGTGCCAGCAGTCAGTTGAGACAGGCTAACAATGAGCAGTTCTTC,CASSQLRQANNEQFF
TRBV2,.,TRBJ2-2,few,TGTGCCAGCAGGCCACAGGGCAGCACCGGGGAGCTGTTTTTT,CASRPQGSTGELFF
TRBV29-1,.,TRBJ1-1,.,TGCAGCGTTGAAGTACATGGACCTATGCGTGGAGCTTTCTTT,CSVEVHGPMRGAFF
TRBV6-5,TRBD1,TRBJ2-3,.,TGTGCCAGCAGTTGGACAGGGCTTAGCACAGATACGCAGTATTTT,CASSWTGLSTDTQYF
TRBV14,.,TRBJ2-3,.,TGTGCCAGCACCATGGACGGAGTGACAGATACGCAGTATTTT,CASTMDGVTDTQYF
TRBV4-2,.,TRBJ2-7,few,TGTGCCAGCAGCCAAGACGTGGCAGGGGGGGCCTACGAGCAGTACTTC,CASSQDVAGGAYEQYF
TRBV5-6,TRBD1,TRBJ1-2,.,TGTGCCAGCAGCAAAACTTCCGGGACAGGAATATATGGCTACACCTTC,CASSKTSGTGIYGYTF
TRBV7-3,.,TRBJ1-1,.,TGTGCCAGCAGCCCCCAGAGGGACACTGAAGCTTTCTTT,CASSPQRDTEAFF
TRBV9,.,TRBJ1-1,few,TGTGCCAGCAGCGTAGTACAGAGAAACACTGAAGCTTTCTTT,CASSVVQRNTEAFF
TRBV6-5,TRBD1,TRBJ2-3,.,TGTGCCAGCAGTTACTCGAGACAGGGGGCAGATACGCAGTATTTT,CASSYSRQGADTQYF
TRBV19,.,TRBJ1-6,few,TGTGCCAGTAGTGCCACAACTTCACCCCTCCACTTT,CASSATTSPLHF